What follows are 21 T cell receptor beta chains derived from one specimen sequenced in a study of tumor and adjacent non-tumor tissue in lung cancer. The template was RNA from unsorted bulk tissue. A modified ARM-PCR protocol with three rounds of nested PCR amplified TCRbeta. From the multiplex PCR reads, TCRdb called clonotypes with MiXCR, one entry per CDR3 protein. The sample holds about 90,000 distinct CDR3 sequences, around 59% seen once. Sequencing was done on a sample of lung tumor tissue. The origin of the receptors is a man aged 65-85 years with non-small cell lung cancer.

This clonotype was recorded a few times. The junction departs from germline at one end; a sequencing error may be responsible. The rearrangement links TRBV11-2 to TRBJ2-5, with D possibly TRBD1 on 5 matching bases. The germline gives CDR1 SGHAT, CDR2 FQNNGV. CDR3 length equals 15 residues. CDR3 sequence: CVSSWTRTGQETQYF. CDR3 in DNA: TGTGTCAGCAGCTGGACCAGAACAGGCCAAGAGACTCAGTACTTC.

A word on this clonotype: The final CDR3 position lacks the conserved phenylalanine or tryptophan, pointing to a likely read error. The chain carries TRBV12-3 or TRBV12-4 and TRBJ1-1, with D unclear. This CDR3 region has 12 residues. The V end lost 6 bases, the J end lost 1 base, and 6 bases lay between the germline ends. DNA of the CDR3: TGTGCCAGCAGAGATACGAACACTGAAGCTTTCATT. Translating gives CASRDTNTEAFI.

Turning to this clonotype: A much larger clone sits a single nucleotide away, making a read error possible. CDR3 in amino acids: CASSLAGGGKEIQYF. The CDR3 DNA reads TGTGCCAGCAGCTTGGCCGGGGGAGGGAAAGAGATCCAGTACTTC. This sequence joins TRBV5-4 and TRBJ2-5; 7 bases map to TRBD2. CDR1 and CDR2 (germline): SGHNT, YYREEE (reference sequence). The length of the CDR3 is 15 residues.

This clonotype was seen at least ten times. The chain uses TRBV20-1 and TRBJ2-7; D is uncertain. The CDR3 is 14 amino acids. Germline V gives CDR1 DFQATT, CDR2 SNEGSKA (reference sequence). Deletions cut 6 bases from V and 7 bases from J, with 22 bases between. CDR3 sequence: CSALGRLPSREQYF. The CDR3 nucleotides read TGCAGTGCCCTTGGACGACTCCCTTCCCGGGAGCAGTACTTC.

Remarks on this clonotype: A much larger clone differs by one base, so this may be a read error. The chain uses TRBV5-1 and TRBJ1-4; the D gene is possibly TRBD1 (6 bases). Trimming cost V 4 bases and J 0 bases, with 10 bases left between them. The germline V gene encodes CDR1 SGHRS and CDR2 YFSETQ. CDR3 length equals 15 residues. CDR3 DNA sequence: TGCGCCAGCAGCCGCAGGGGCGCAACTAATGAAAAACTGTTTTTT. Translating it yields CASSRRGATNEKLFF. Filled out from reference TRBV5-1 and TRBJ1-4, the complete variable domain reads KAGVTQTPRYLIKTRGQQVTLSCSPISGHRSVSWYQQTPGQGLQFLFEYFSETQRNKGNFPGRFSGRQFSNSRSEMNVSTLELGDSALYLCASSRRGATNEKLFFGSGTQLSVL.

This clonotype was seen many times. The CDR3 protein is CASRSGIPTGLTGELFF. For the CDR3, the DNA is TGTGCCAGCAGAAGTGGGATCCCGACAGGTCTGACCGGGGAGCTGTTTTTT. This rearrangement joins TRBV6-5 to TRBJ2-2; D possibly corresponds to TRBD1 (6 bases). CDR1 is MNHEY and CDR2 is SVGAGI in the germline V gene. Trimming took 6 bases from V and 5 from J, leaving 22 bases between them. This CDR3 spans 17 amino acids.

On this clonotype: One end of the junction varies from germline; a read error may be responsible. The V call is TRBV12-3 or TRBV12-4, the J call TRBJ2-1; 8 bases agree with TRBD2. CDR3 length equals 15 residues. The CDR3: CVSSPGTSAYNEQFF. In nucleotides, the CDR3 is TGTGTCAGCAGCCCCGGGACTAGTGCCTACAATGAGCAGTTCTTC.

A remark on this clonotype: One end of the junction fails to match germline, which may point to a read error. This chain uses TRBV12-3 or TRBV12-4 with TRBJ1-2; D may be TRBD1 (5 bases). This CDR3 has 15 amino acids. CDR3 nucleotide sequence: TGTGTCAGCACCCTTCATCAGGGATCGAACTATGGCTACACCTTC. It encodes CVSTLHQGSNYGYTF.

V and J are TRBV21-1 and TRBJ2-3; the D call in the table, TRBD1, was not verified against the DNA. TRBV21-1 is deemed a pseudogene. This CDR3 spans 19 amino acids. DNA for the CDR3: TGTGCCAGCAGCAAAGTGCCCCCCTCAAACAGGTCAATGGCAGATACGCAGTATTTT. This translates into CASSKVPPSNRSMADTQYF.

This clonotype was seen ten or more times. The gene calls are TRBV29-1 and TRBJ2-1; maybe TRBD2 (6 bases). The CDR3 length is 11 residues. Germline-derived CDR1 and CDR2 are SQVTM and ANQGSEA. V lost 4 bases, J lost 10 bases, and 11 bases lay in between. This chain's CDR3 is CSVGGAGEQFF. CDR3 DNA sequence: TGCAGCGTTGGCGGGGCGGGAGAGCAGTTCTTC.

This clonotype has at least ten counts. V gene TRBV29-1 combines with J gene TRBJ1-1; the D gene is possibly TRBD1 (5 bases). V was trimmed by 4 bases and J by 6 bases, leaving 15 bases between them. Germline assignment: CDR1 SQVTM and CDR2 ANQGSEA. The CDR3 length is 13 residues. CDR3 sequence: CSVGRSRVSEAFF. The DNA of the CDR3 is TGCAGCGTTGGTCGAAGCAGGGTTTCTGAAGCTTTCTTT.

To note about this clonotype: At one end the junction does not follow the germline gene, possibly because of a read error. The chain has TRBV11-2 and TRBJ1-3, with TRBD1 matching over 8 bases. The CDR3 is 16 amino acids. The germline gives CDR1 SGHAT, CDR2 FQNNGV. The CDR3 sequence is CANSPLHQGAGNTIYF. CDR3 sequence (DNA): TGTGCCAACAGCCCTCTCCACCAGGGGGCCGGAAACACCATATATTTC.

This clonotype was seen many times. The chain couples TRBV12-3 or TRBV12-4 to TRBJ2-5, with 7 bases that match TRBD1. This CDR3 is built from 13 residues. Trimming at V came to 6 bases and at J to 1 base, leaving 2 bases not matched to a gene. This chain's CDR3 is CASRQGSQETQYF. DNA of the CDR3: TGTGCCAGCAGACAGGGGTCCCAAGAGACCCAGTACTTC.

This chain joins TRBV11-2 and TRBJ2-1; no reliable D call. Germline CDR1 is SGHAT and CDR2 is FQNNGV. The CDR3 contains 15 residues. Trimming removed 6 bases from V and 4 bases from J, with 16 bases in between. The CDR3 here is CASSRNLVPYNEQFF. The CDR3 nucleotides read TGTGCCAGCAGTCGAAACCTGGTTCCATACAATGAGCAGTTCTTC.

On this clonotype itself: One junction end disagrees with the germline gene, perhaps due to a read error. The rearrangement joins TRBV11-2 to TRBJ2-2; perhaps TRBD1 as D (6 bases). The CDR3 loop spans 13 amino acids. Germline values: CDR1 SGHAT, CDR2 FQNNGV. DNA for the CDR3: TGTGCCAGCGGCTTACAGGGACCCTGGGAGCTGTTTTTT. It encodes CASGLQGPWELFF.

The chain uses TRBV6-1 and TRBJ2-7; 7 nucleotides align to TRBD2. The CDR3 runs to 17 residues. V was clipped by 4 bases and J by 2 bases; unmatched bases: 14. Germline values: CDR1 MNHNS, CDR2 SASEGT. This CDR3 is CASSGVLGLAVTYEQYF. CDR3 nucleotide sequence: TGTGCCAGCAGTGGTGTTCTGGGGCTAGCGGTTACCTACGAGCAGTACTTC.

Concerning this clonotype: A clone one base away is much larger, so this may be a read error. Without the conserved terminal phenylalanine or tryptophan, this CDR3 likely stems from a read error. The chain uses TRBV20-1 and TRBJ2-5, with 8 bases lining up with TRBD1. V lost 5 bases to trimming and J lost 4 bases; unmatched junction nucleotides: 3. Germline values: CDR1 DFQATT, CDR2 SNEGSKA (reference sequence). This CDR3 spans 12 amino acids. The chain's CDR3 is CSADRGGETQYL. CDR3 DNA sequence: TGCAGTGCTGACAGGGGCGGAGAGACCCAGTACTTA.

This clonotype was seen at least ten times. The chain employs TRBV12-3 or TRBV12-4 and TRBJ1-5, with 9 bases lining up with TRBD1. This CDR3 contains 16 residues. The trim removed 5 bases at V and 6 bases at J, leaving 11 bases unmatched. In nucleotides, the CDR3 is TGTGCCAGCAGTACCCTCGGACAGGGGATGGGTCAGCCCCAGCATTTT. It translates to CASSTLGQGMGQPQHF.

This clonotype was observed many times. This chain links TRBV6-6 with TRBJ2-3, with 13 bases identical to TRBD2. With 11 bases clipped from V and 2 bases from J, the junction kept 1 base outside the gene matches. CDR1 MNHNY and CDR2 SVGAGI come from the germline V gene (reference sequence). CDR3 length: 13 residues. CDR3: CAGTSGNTDTQYF. CDR3 bases: TGTGCCGGGACTAGCGGGAACACAGATACGCAGTATTTT.

Comment on this clonotype: The junction departs from germline at one end; a sequencing error may be responsible. The V gene is TRBV19, the J gene TRBJ1-1; D is unclear. CDR3 length: 11 amino acids. Looked up from germline, CDR1 is LNHDA and CDR2 is SQIVND (reference sequence). In nucleotides, the CDR3 is TGTGTCAGTATGGTCAACACTGAAGCTTTCTTT. Translated: CVSMVNTEAFF.

This chain uses TRBV15 with TRBJ2-1; D may be TRBD1 or TRBD2 (5 bases each). Germline assignment: CDR1 LNHNV and CDR2 YYDKDF (reference sequence). V shed 1 base and J shed 0 bases, with 16 bases lying between them. The length of the CDR3 is 18 residues. The CDR3 sequence is CATSRGGSRRASYNEQFF. CDR3 in DNA: TGTGCCACCAGCAGAGGGGGGAGTAGACGGGCCTCCTACAATGAGCAGTTCTTC.